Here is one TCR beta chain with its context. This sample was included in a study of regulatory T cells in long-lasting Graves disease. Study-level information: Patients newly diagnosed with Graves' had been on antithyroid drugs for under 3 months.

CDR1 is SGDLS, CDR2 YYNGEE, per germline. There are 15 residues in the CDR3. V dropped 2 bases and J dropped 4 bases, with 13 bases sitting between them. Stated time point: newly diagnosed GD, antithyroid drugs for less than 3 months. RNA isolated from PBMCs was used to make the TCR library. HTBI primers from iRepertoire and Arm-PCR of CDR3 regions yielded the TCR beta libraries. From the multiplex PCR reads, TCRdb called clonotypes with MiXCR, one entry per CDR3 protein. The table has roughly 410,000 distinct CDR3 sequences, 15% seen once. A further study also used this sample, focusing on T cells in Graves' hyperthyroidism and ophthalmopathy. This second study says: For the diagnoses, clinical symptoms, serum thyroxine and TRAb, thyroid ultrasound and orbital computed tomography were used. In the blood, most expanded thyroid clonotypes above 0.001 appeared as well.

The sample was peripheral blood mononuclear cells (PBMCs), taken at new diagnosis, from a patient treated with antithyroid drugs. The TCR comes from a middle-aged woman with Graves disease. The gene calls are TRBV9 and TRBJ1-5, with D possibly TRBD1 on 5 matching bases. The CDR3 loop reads CASSVRGDLNQPQHF. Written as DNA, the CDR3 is TGTGCCAGCAGCGTGAGAGGGGACCTTAATCAGCCCCAGCATTTT.